Sequencing of this T cell receptor beta chain was carried out in a study of Ad26.COV2.S vaccination and SARS-CoV-2 variants. V was pared by 6 bases and J by 4 bases, with 15 bases between. The CDR3 has 14 amino acids. In germline, CDR1 is MNHEY, CDR2 SMNVEV (reference sequence). Clones were read by immunoSEQ multiplex PCR, and TCRdb kept only the in-frame ones, dropping some. The repertoire has around 250,000 clones, around 87% of them found once; the top ten carry around 3%. Broader study findings: Placebo recipients had lower spike-specific TCR breadth than vaccine recipients.

The treatment: over 15 received Ad26.COV2.S at low or high dose, single or two shots; several received placebo; per-sample allocation not given. The investigators took samples on day 63 after the first vaccine or placebo injection. At a Boston site, the person donating was an adult of 18-55 years. A remark on this clone: Its antigen is not known.

The receptor's source is a person aged 18-65 years who received the Ad26.COV2.S COVID-19 vaccine or a placebo. The specimen was peripheral blood, collected in a trial of Ad26.COV2.S vaccine versus placebo. The V gene is TRBV27, the J gene TRBJ1-1; weak D call: TRBD1 (6 bases). CDR3 in DNA: TGTGCCAGCAGATTCACAGGGAGGGTCACTGAAGCTTTCTTT. Its translation is CASRFTGRVTEAFF.